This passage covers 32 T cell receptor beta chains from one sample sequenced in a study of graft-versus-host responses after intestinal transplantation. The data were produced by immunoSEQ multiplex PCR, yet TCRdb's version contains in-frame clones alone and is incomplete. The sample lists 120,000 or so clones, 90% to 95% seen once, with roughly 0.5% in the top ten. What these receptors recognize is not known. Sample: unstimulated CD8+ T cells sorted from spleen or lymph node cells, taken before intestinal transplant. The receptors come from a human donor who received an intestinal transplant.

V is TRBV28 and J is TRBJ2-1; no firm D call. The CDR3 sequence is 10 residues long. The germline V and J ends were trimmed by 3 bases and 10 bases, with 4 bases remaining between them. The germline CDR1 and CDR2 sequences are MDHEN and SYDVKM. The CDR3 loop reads CASSFEEQFF. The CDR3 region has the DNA TGTGCCAGCAGTTTTGAGGAGCAGTTCTTC. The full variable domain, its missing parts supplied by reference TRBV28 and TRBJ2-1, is DVKVTQSSRYLVKRTGEKVFLECVQDMDHENMFWYRQDPGLGLRLIYFSYDVKMKEKGDIPEGYSVSREKKERFSLILESASTNQTSMYLCASSFEEQFFGPGTRLTVL.

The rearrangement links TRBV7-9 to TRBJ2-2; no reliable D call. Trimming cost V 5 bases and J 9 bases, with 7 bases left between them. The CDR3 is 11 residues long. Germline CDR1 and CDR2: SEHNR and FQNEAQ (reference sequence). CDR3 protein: CASSRDRELFF. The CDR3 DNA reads TGTGCCAGCAGCCGAGACCGGGAGCTGTTTTTT. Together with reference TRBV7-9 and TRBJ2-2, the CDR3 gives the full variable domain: DTGVSQNPRHKITKRGQNVTFRCDPISEHNRLYWYRQTLGQGPEFLTYFQNEAQLEKSRLLSDRFSAERPKGSFSTLEIQRTEQGDSAMYLCASSRDRELFFGEGSRLTVL.

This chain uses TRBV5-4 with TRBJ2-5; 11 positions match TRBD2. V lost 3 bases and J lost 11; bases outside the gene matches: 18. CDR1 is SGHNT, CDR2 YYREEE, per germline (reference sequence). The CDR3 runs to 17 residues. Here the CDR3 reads CASSSESPGLAVLEQYF. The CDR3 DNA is TGTGCCAGCAGCTCTGAGTCCCCGGGACTAGCGGTCCTAGAGCAGTACTTC.

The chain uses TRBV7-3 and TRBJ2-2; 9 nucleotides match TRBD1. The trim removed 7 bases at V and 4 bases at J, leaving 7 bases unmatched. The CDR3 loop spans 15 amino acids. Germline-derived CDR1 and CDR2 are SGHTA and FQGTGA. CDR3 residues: CASNRDRVITGELFF. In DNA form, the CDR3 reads TGTGCCAGCAATCGGGACAGGGTGATCACCGGGGAGCTGTTTTTT.

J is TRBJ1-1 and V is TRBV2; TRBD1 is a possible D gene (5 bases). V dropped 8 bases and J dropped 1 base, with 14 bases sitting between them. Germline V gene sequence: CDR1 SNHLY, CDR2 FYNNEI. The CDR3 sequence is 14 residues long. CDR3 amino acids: CASDLGGRNTEAFF. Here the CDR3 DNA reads TGTGCCAGCGATTTGGGGGGTCGGAACACTGAAGCTTTCTTT.

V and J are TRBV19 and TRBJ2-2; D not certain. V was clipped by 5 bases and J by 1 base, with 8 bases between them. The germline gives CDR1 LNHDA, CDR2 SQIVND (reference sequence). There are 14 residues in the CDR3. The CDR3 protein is CASSFFGNTGELFF. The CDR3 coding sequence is TGTGCCAGTAGTTTCTTCGGGAACACCGGGGAGCTGTTTTTT.

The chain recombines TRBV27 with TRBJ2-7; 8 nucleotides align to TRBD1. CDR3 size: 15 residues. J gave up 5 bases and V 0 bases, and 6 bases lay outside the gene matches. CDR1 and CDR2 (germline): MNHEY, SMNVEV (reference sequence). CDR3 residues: CASSLSPTGEDEQYF. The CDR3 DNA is TGTGCCAGCAGTTTATCGCCGACAGGGGAGGACGAGCAGTACTTC.

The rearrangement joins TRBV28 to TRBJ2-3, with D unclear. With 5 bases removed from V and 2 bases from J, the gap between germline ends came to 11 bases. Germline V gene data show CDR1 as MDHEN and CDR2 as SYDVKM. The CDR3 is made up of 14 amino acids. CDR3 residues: CASSPFLATDTQYF. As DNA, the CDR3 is TGTGCCAGCAGTCCCTTTCTGGCCACAGATACGCAGTATTTT.

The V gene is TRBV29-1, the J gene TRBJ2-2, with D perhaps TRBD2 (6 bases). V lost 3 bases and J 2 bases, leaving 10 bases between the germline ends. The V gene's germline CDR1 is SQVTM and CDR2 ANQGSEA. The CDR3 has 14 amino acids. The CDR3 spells CSVDPGGNTGELFF. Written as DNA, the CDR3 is TGCAGCGTTGACCCCGGGGGAAACACCGGGGAGCTGTTTTTT.

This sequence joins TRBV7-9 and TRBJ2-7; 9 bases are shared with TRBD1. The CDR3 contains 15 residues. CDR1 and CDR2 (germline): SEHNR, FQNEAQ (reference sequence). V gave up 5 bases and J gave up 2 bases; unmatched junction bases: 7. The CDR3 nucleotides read TGTGCCAGCAGCACCCCGGGACAGGGTCCCTACGAGCAGTACTTC. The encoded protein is CASSTPGQGPYEQYF.

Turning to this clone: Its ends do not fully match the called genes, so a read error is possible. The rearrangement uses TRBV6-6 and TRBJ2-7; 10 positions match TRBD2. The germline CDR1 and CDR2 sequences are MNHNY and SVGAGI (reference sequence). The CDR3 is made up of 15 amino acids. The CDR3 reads CASTQRTSGSHEQYF. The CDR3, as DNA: TGTGCCAGCACCCAACGGACTAGCGGCTCCCACGAGCAGTACTTC.

This chain's CDR3 is CASSFKGAGYTF. In DNA form, the CDR3 reads TGTGCCAGCAGCTTCAAAGGGGCCGGCTACACCTTC. J is TRBJ1-2 and V is TRBV5-4, with TRBD1 as a possible D gene (5 bases). CDR1 is SGHNT, CDR2 YYREEE, per germline (reference sequence). The ends were cut back, 2 bases at V and 8 bases at J, with 10 bases in the middle. The CDR3 length is 12 residues.

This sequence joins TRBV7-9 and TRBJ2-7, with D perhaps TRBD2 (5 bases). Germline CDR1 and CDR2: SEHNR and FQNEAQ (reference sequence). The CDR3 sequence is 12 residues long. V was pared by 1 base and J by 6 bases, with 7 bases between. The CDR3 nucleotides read TGTGCCAGCAGCTTAGGCCGGGGCGAGCAGTACTTC. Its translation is CASSLGRGEQYF.

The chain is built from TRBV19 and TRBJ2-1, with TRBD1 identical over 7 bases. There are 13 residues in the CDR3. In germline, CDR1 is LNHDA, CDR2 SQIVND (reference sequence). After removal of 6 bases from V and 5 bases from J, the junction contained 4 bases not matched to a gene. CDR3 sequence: CASSLDRDNEQFF. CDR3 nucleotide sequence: TGTGCCAGTAGCTTAGACAGGGACAATGAGCAGTTCTTC.

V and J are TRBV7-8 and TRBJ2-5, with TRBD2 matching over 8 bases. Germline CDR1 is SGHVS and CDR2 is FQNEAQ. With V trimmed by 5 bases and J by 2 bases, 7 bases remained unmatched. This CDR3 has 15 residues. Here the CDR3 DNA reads TGTGCCAGCAGCCAATTAGCGGGACTACAAGAGACCCAGTACTTC. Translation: CASSQLAGLQETQYF.

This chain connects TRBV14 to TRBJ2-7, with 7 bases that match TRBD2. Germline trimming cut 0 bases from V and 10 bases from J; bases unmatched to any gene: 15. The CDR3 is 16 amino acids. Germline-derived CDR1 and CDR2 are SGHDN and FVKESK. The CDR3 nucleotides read TGTGCCAGCAGCCAAGATCGGAAACGGGAGGCCCTAGGACAGTACTTC. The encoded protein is CASSQDRKREALGQYF.

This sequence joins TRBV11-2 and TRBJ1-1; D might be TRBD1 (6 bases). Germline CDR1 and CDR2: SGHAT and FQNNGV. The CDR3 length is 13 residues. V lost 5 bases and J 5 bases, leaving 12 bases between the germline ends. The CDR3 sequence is CASSRGHGTEAFF. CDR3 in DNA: TGTGCCAGCAGCAGGGGACACGGAACTGAAGCTTTCTTT.

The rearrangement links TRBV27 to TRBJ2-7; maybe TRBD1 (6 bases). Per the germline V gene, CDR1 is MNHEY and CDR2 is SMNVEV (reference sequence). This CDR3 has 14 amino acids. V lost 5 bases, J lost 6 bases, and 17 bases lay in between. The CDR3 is CASSATVLGGEQYF. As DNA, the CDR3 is TGTGCCAGCAGTGCGACAGTACTAGGGGGCGAGCAGTACTTC.

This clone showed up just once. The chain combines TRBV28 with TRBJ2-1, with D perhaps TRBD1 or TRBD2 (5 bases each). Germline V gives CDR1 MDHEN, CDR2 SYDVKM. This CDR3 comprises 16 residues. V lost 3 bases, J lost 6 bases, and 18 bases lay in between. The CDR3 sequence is CASSFTARDLANEQFF. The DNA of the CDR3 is TGTGCCAGCAGTTTTACCGCCCGGGACCTTGCCAATGAGCAGTTCTTC.

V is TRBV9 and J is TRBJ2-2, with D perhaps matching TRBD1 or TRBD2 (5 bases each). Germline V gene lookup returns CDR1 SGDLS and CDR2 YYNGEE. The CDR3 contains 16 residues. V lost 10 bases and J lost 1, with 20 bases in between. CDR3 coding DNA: TGTGCCTCCGGAAGTGGGGGTAAGAGGAACACCGGGGAGCTGTTTTTT. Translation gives CASGSGGKRNTGELFF.

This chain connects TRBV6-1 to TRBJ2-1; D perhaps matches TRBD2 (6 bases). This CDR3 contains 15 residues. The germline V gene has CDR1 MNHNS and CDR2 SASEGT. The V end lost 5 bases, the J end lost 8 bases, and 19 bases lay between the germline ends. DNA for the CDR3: TGTGCCAGCAGTCCGACTAGTTACGGTGTCGATGAGCAGTTCTTC. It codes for CASSPTSYGVDEQFF.

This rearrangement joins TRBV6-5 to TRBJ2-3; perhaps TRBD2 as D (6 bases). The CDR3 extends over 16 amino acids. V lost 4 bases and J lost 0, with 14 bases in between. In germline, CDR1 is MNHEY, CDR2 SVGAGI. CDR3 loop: CASSSLGLKSTDTQYF. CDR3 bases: TGTGCCAGCAGTTCATTGGGACTTAAGAGCACAGATACGCAGTATTTT.

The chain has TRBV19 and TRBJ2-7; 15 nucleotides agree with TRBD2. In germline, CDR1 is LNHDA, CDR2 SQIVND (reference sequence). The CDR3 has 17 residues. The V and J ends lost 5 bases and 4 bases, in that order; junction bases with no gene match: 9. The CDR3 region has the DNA TGTGCCAGTAGTCCCCGGACTAGCGGGAGGGACCGATACGAGCAGTACTTC. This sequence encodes CASSPRTSGRDRYEQYF.

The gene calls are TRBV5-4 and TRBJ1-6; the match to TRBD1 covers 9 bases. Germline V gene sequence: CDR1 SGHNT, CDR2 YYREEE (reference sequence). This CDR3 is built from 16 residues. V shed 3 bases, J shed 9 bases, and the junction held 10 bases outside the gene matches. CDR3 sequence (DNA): TGTGCCAGCAGCTCGAAGCCCGGGACAGGGAGTTCACCCCTCCACTTT. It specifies CASSSKPGTGSSPLHF.

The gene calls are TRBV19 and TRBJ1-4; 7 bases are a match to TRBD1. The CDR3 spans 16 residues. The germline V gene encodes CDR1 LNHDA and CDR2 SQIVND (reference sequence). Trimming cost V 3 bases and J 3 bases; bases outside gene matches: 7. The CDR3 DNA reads TGTGCCAGTAGTATGGCAGGGACAGAGGCTAATGAAAAACTGTTTTTT. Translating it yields CASSMAGTEANEKLFF.

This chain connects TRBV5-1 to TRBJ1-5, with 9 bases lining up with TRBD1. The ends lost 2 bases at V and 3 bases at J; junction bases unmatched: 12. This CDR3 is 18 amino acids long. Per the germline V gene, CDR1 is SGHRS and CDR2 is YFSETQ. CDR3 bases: TGCGCCAGCAGCTTAGGTCCCGGGACAGGGACCAACAATCAGCCCCAGCATTTT. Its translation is CASSLGPGTGTNNQPQHF.

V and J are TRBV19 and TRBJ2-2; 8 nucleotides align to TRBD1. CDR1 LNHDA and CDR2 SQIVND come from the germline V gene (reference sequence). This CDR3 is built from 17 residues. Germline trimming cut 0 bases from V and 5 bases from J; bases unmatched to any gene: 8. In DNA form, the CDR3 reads TGTGCCAGTAGTATAGATCCGGACAGGGTCGAAACCGGGGAGCTGTTTTTT. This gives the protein CASSIDPDRVETGELFF.

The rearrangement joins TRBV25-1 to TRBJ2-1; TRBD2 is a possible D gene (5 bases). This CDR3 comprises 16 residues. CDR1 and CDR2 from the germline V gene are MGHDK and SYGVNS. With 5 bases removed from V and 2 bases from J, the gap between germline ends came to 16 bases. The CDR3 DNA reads TGTGCCAGCAGTTTAGGGATAGCGACTACCTACAATGAGCAGTTCTTC. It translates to CASSLGIATTYNEQFF.

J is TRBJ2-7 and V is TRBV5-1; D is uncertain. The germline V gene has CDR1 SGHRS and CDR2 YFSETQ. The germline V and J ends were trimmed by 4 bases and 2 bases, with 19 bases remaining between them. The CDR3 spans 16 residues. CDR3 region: CASSETQPAFTYEQYF. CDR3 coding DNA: TGCGCCAGCAGCGAAACACAGCCAGCTTTTACCTACGAGCAGTACTTC.

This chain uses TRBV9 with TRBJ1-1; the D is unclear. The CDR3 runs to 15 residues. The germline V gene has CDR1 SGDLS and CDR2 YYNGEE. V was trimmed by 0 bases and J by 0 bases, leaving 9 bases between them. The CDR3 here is CASSVVDVLNTEAFF. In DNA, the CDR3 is TGTGCCAGCAGCGTAGTAGACGTACTGAACACTGAAGCTTTCTTT.

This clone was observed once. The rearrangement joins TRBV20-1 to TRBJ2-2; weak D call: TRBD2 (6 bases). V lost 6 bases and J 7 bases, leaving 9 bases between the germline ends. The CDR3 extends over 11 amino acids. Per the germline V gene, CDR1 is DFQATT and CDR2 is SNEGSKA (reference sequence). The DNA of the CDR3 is TGCAGTGCCGAGACTAGCGGGGAGCTGTTTTTT. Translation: CSAETSGELFF.

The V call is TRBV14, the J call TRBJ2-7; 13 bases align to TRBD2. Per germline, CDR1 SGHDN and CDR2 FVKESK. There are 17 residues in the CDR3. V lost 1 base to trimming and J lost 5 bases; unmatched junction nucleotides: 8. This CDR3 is CASSQVTSGRGRNEQYF. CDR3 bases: TGTGCCAGCAGCCAAGTAACTAGCGGGAGGGGGCGGAACGAGCAGTACTTC.